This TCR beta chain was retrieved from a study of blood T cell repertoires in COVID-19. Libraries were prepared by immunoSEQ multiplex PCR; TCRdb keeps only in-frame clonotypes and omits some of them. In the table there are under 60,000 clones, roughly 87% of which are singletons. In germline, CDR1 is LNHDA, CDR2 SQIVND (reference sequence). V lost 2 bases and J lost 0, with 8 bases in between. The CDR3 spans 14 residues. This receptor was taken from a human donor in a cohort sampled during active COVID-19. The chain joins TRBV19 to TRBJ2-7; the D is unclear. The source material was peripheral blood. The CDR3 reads CASSIPGSSYEQYF. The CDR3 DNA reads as TGTGCCAGTAGTATACCCGGTAGCTCCTACGAGCAGTACTTC. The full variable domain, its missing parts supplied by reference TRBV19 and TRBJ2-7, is DGGITQSPKYLFRKEGQNVTLSCEQNLNHDAMYWYRQDPGQGLRLIYYSQIVNDFQKGDIAEGYSVSREKKESFPLTVTSAQKNPTAFYLCASSIPGSSYEQYFGPGTRLTVT.